Presented here are 7 T cell receptor beta chains from one specimen sequenced in a study of T cell responses to AZD1222 COVID-19 vaccine. Some clones are missing from TCRdb's copy, which holds only in-frame ones; the method was immunoSEQ multiplex PCR. The repertoire consists of around 140,000 clones, with about 91% occurring once and the leading ten covering 3.5% to 4%. Sample: peripheral blood, taken 28 days after the second AZD1222 dose. The receptors were gathered from an adult who received the AZD1222 COVID-19 vaccine.

The chain has TRBV29-1 and TRBJ2-3; 7 bases are a match to TRBD2. The CDR3 length is 13 residues. Germline trimming cut 4 bases from V and 3 bases from J; bases unmatched to any gene: 4. From germline, CDR1 is SQVTM and CDR2 ANQGSEA. The CDR3, as DNA: TGCAGCGTTGGGGGGGAGGGGACAGATACGCAGTATTTT. This gives the protein CSVGGEGTDTQYF.

This chain joins TRBV14 and TRBJ2-2; D uncertain. Trimming took 5 bases from V and 5 from J, leaving 6 bases between them. Germline V lookup: CDR1 SGHDN, CDR2 FVKESK. This CDR3 spans 12 amino acids. The CDR3 sequence: CASSGRTGELFF. CDR3 nucleotides: TGTGCCAGCAGCGGACGTACCGGGGAGCTGTTTTTT.

The CDR3 coding sequence is TGTGCCAGCAGGGGTACACCATACACTGAAGCTTTCTTT. It encodes CASRGTPYTEAFF. The chain joins TRBV12-3 or TRBV12-4 to TRBJ1-1; D gene unclear. The CDR3 has 13 amino acids. Deletions cut 6 bases from V and 3 bases from J, with 11 bases between.

For the CDR3, the DNA is TGTGCCAGCAGGGAGGACTTACCCTCCTACGAGCAGTACTTC. It translates to CASREDLPSYEQYF. The chain has TRBV2 and TRBJ2-7; D may be TRBD2 (5 bases). The CDR3 loop spans 14 amino acids. In germline, CDR1 is SNHLY, CDR2 FYNNEI. Trimming removed 6 bases at V and 0 bases at J, with 12 bases between.

The chain recombines TRBV11-2 with TRBJ2-7; D possibly corresponds to TRBD2 (6 bases). CDR3 size: 12 residues. The germline V and J ends were trimmed by 5 bases and 4 bases, with 9 bases remaining between them. The V gene's germline CDR1 is SGHAT and CDR2 FQNNGV. DNA for the CDR3: TGTGCCAGCAGCCCGGAGGGATACGAGCAGTACTTC. Its protein product is CASSPEGYEQYF.

V usage is TRBV10-3 and J usage is TRBJ1-2, with D possibly TRBD1 on 6 matching bases. The V end lost 0 bases, the J end lost 4 bases, and 15 bases lay between the germline ends. Germline V CDR1 and CDR2: ENHRY, SYGVKD. This CDR3 has 16 residues. CDR3 residues: CAISESRQGSVYGYTF. The CDR3 DNA reads TGTGCCATCAGTGAGTCGAGGCAGGGGAGCGTCTATGGCTACACCTTC.

The chain has TRBV2 and TRBJ2-1, with a possible D match to TRBD1 (6 bases). Per the germline V gene, CDR1 is SNHLY and CDR2 is FYNNEI. This CDR3 contains 13 residues. The germline V and J ends were trimmed by 5 bases and 9 bases, with 14 bases remaining between them. CDR3 bases: TGTGCCAGCAGTCTAAACAGGGTTTCTGAGCAGTTCTTC. It translates to CASSLNRVSEQFF.